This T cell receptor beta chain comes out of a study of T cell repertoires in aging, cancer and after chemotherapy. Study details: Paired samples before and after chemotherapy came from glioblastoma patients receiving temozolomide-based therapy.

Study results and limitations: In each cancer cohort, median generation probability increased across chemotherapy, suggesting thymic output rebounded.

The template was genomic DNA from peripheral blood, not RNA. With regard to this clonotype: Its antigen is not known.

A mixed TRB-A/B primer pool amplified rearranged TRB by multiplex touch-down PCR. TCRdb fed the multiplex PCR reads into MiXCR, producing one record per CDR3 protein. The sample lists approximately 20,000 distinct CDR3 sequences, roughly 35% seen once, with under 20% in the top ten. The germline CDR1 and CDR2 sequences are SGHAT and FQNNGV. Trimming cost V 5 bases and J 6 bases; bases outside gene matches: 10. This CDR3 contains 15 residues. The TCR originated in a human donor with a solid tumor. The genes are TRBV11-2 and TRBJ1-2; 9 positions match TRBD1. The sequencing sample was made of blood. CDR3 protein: CASSQDRGRRHGYTF. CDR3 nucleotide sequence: TGTGCCAGCAGCCAAGACAGGGGGAGGAGGCATGGCTACACCTTC.